The clone carrying this T cell receptor beta chain was observed many times. The antigen is undetermined. Primers used in a second PCR of roughly 6 to 12 cycles were a sample-barcoded 5' primer and a J-beta primer mix. TCRdb re-analysed the 5' RACE reads in MiXCR, keeping a single row per CDR3 protein. The table lists around 1.5 million distinct CDR3 sequences, roughly 30% of them singletons. The sample is drawn from a study of blood T cells in healthy people across ages. Study at large: Template switching caught about one barcoded beta molecule for each two T cells.

CDR1 and CDR2 from the germline V gene are MNHEY and SVGAGI. Trimming removed 4 bases from V and 0 bases from J, with 19 bases in between. There are 19 residues in the CDR3. Study results and limitations: Long-lived and aged donors differed, with more naive CD4+ cells and higher diversity in the long-lived.

This receptor was identified in a woman between 25 and 40 years old in good health. The rearrangement links TRBV6-5 to TRBJ2-6; D remains unclear. The sample was blood. DNA of the CDR3: TGTGCCAGCAGTTCTCGGACCTTTTCTTCCGCCTCTGGGGCCAACGTCCTGACTTTC. Translating gives CASSSRTFSSASGANVLTF.